This TCR beta chain was sequenced during a study of CD8+CD57+ T cells in acquired aplastic anemia. This clonotype was recorded many times. The antigen is unknown. Per germline, CDR1 PRHDT and CDR2 FYEKMQ (reference sequence). V was cut by 0 bases and J by 3 bases, with 6 bases left in between. This CDR3 has 13 residues. Whole-study findings and limits: Overlap between patients and controls comprised some 31 CD8+ CDR3 sequences.

Researchers used genomic DNA as the template to profile TCR beta VDJ and CDR3. Via MiXCR, TCRdb re-called the reads, giving one row per CDR3 protein. The sample has some 200,000 distinct CDR3 sequences, over 55% seen once. The clonotype originates from a human donor in good health. The chain employs TRBV13 and TRBJ2-7, with unresolved D. Sequencing input: sorted CD4+, CD8+, or CD8+CD57+ T cells (not recorded which) from PBMCs. This CDR3 is CASSLGRSYEQYF. Written as DNA, the CDR3 is TGTGCCAGCAGCTTAGGCCGTAGCTACGAGCAGTACTTC. The full variable domain, completed using reference TRBV13 and TRBJ2-7, is AAGVIQSPRHLIKEKRETATLKCYPIPRHDTVYWYQQGPGQDPQFLISFYEKMQSDKGSIPDRFSAQQFSDYHSELNMSSLELGDSALYFCASSLGRSYEQYFGPGTRLTVT.